These 5 T cell receptor beta chains originate from one sample sequenced in a study of OX40 agonist ivuxolimab in advanced cancers. TCRdb's table, derived via immunoSEQ multiplex PCR, lists solely in-frame clones and lacks some. The sample has 65,000 to 95,000 clones, 86% seen once. The sample was CD4+ or CD8+ T cells sorted from blood, taken in a trial of the OX40 agonist ivuxolimab. The receptors were sampled from an adult with an advanced solid tumor such as melanoma, head and neck, liver or kidney cancer.

The V gene is TRBV7-2, the J gene TRBJ2-3; no definite D call. V was shortened by 1 base and J by 0 bases, with 8 bases between the two germline ends. Germline assignment: CDR1 SGHTA and CDR2 FQGNSA. The CDR3 consists of 15 residues. Written as DNA, the CDR3 is TGTGCCAGCAGCTTAGTTGCCATTAGCACAGATACGCAGTATTTT. Its protein is CASSLVAISTDTQYF.

This chain connects TRBV9 to TRBJ1-6; perhaps TRBD1 as D (6 bases). Germline assignment: CDR1 SGDLS and CDR2 YYNGEE. This CDR3 contains 15 residues. Between the trimmed V and J ends, which lost 4 bases and 4 bases, there was a span of 12 bases. The DNA of the CDR3 is TGTGCCAGCAGCCCCACGACAGGTTATAATTCACCCCTCCACTTT. It specifies CASSPTTGYNSPLHF.

CDR3 sequence: CASRPGTTMGEQYF. CDR3 nucleotides: TGTGCCAGCAGACCCGGGACCACCATGGGTGAGCAGTACTTC. The chain couples TRBV27 to TRBJ2-7, with D perhaps given as TRBD1 or TRBD2 (5 bases each). Germline V lookup: CDR1 MNHEY, CDR2 SMNVEV (reference sequence). With 6 bases removed from V and 7 bases from J, the gap between germline ends came to 19 bases. The CDR3 extends over 14 amino acids.

The chain uses TRBV6-5 and TRBJ2-3; 7 bases are a match to TRBD2. V shed 2 bases and J 1 base; nucleotides not matched to a gene: 0. Germline V lookup: CDR1 MNHEY, CDR2 SVGAGI. CDR3 size: 14 residues. CDR3 protein: CASSYLAGTDTQYF. DNA of the CDR3: TGTGCCAGCAGTTACCTAGCGGGCACAGATACGCAGTATTTT.

The gene calls are TRBV5-5 and TRBJ2-2; possible D gene TRBD2, 6 bases. V was pared by 4 bases and J by 6 bases, with 16 bases between. Germline V gives CDR1 SGHKS, CDR2 YYEKEE (reference sequence). CDR3 length: 15 amino acids. The CDR3 reads CASSPGRWGAGELFF. The DNA for the CDR3 is TGTGCCAGCAGCCCTGGTCGCTGGGGGGCCGGGGAGCTGTTTTTT. Combining the CDR3 with reference TRBV5-5 and TRBJ2-2 gives the whole variable domain DAGVTQSPTHLIKTRGQQVTLRCSPISGHKSVSWYQQVLGQGPQFIFQYYEKEERGRGNFPDRFSARQFPNYSSELNVNALLLGDSALYLCASSPGRWGAGELFFGEGSRLTVL.